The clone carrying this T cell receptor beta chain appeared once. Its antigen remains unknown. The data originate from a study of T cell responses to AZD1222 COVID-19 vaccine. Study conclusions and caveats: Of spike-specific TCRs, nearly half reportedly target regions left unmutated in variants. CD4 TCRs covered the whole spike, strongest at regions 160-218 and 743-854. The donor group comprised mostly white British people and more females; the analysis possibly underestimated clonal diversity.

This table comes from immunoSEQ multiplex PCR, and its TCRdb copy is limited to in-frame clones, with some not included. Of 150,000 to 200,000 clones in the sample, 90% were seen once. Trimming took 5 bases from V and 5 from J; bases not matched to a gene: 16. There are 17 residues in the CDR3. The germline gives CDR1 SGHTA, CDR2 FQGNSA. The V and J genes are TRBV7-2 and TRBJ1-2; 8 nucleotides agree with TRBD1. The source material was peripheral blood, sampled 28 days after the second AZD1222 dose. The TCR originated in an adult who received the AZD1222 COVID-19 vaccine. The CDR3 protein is CASSLRLKLQGGYGYTF. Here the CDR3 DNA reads TGTGCCAGCAGCCTTAGACTGAAGTTACAGGGGGGGTATGGCTACACCTTC.